This TCR beta chain came from a study of vaccination and CD4 T cells after COVID-19. Study overall: SARS-CoV-2, HCoV-NL63, HCoV-OC43 and HCoV-229E supplied the overlapping spike peptides used to stimulate cells.

A remark on this clonotype: Antigen: not known.

The Oncomine TCR Beta short-read assay was applied to DNA of cultured CD4+ T cells. TCRdb processed the PCR reads anew with MiXCR; each CDR3 protein has one entry. The sample yields 11,000 or so distinct CDR3 sequences, 45% to 55% seen once. CDR1 is DFQATT, CDR2 SNEGSKA, per germline (reference sequence). The CDR3 runs to 14 residues. V trimming: 5 bases; J trimming: 0 bases; junction bases outside the gene matches: 5. The treatment was: roughly 10-day PBMC culture with coronavirus spike peptide pools or control peptides (ViraFEST assay). The sequence came from a human donor who had recovered from COVID-19. This rearrangement joins TRBV20-1 to TRBJ1-1; 8 bases are shared with TRBD1. The sample taken for sequencing was CD4+ T cells from blood, cultured in vitro. The DNA for the CDR3 is TGCAGTGCTGAGGACAGGGTTCTGAACACTGAAGCTTTCTTT. Encoded protein: CSAEDRVLNTEAFF.